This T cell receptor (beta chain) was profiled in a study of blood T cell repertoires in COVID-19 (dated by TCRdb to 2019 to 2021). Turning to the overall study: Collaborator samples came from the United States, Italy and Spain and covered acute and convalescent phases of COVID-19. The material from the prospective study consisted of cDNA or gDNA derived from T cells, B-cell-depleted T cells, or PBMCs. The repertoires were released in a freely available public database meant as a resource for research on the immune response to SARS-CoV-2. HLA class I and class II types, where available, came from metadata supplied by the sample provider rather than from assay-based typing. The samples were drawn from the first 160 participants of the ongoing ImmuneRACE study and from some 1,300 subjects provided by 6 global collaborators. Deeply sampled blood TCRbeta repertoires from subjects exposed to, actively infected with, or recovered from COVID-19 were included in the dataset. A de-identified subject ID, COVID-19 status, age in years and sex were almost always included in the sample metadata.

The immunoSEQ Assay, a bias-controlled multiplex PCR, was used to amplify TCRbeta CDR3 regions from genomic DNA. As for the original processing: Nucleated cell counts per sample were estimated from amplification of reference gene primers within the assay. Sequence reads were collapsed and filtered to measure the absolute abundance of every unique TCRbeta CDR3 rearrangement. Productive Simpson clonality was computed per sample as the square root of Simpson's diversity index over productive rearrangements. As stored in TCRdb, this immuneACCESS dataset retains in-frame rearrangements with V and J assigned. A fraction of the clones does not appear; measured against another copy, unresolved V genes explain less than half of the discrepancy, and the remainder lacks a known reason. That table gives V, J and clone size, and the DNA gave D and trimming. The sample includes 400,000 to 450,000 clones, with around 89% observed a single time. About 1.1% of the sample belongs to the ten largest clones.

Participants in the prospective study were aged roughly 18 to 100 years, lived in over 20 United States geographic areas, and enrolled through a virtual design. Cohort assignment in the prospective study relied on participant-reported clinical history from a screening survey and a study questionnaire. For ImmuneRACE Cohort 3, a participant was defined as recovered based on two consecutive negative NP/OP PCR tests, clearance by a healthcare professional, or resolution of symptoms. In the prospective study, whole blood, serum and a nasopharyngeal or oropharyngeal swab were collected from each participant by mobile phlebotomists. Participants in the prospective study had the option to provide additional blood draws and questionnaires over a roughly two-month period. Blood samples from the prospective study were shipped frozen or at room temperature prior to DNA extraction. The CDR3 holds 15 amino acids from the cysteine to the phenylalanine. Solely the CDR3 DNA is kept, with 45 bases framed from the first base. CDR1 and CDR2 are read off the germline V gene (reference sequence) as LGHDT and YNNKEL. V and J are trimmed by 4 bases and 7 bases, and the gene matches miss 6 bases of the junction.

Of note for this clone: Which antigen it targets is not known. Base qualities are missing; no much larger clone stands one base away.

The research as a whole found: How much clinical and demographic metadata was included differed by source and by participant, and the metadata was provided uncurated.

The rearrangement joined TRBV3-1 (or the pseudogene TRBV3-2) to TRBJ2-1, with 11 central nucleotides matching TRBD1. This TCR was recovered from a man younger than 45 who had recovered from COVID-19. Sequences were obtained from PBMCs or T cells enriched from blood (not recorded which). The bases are TGTGCCAGCAGCCCTGGGACAGGGGGTTGGAATGAGCAGTTCTTC. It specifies CASSPGTGGWNEQFF.